The entry that follows covers one T cell receptor beta chain sequence. Antigen: not known. These data come from a study of CD8+ T cells in alopecia areata. Study-wide results and caveats: Scalp specimens additionally yield sequences from normal skin's resident alphabeta T cells. Affected lesional scalp, above all in alopecia totalis/universalis, was more clonal than normal scalp.

Treatment described: oral pan-JAK inhibitor, 5-10 mg twice daily. PBMCs served as the source from which CD4+ and CD8+ T cells were sorted. The ends lost 8 bases at V and 3 bases at J; junction bases unmatched: 11. Germline V gives CDR1 MNHEY, CDR2 SMNVEV (reference sequence). The CDR3 is 15 residues long. RNA, once extracted, was reverse transcribed into cDNA for use as the sequencing template. Sequencing used immunoSEQ multiplex PCR; TCRdb keeps in-frame clones, though not all of them. The sample carries roughly 100,000 clones, 70% to 90% recorded once. The rearrangement links TRBV27 to TRBJ1-1; 8 positions agree with TRBD1. The starting material was CD8+ T cells sorted from blood, obtained at approximately week 30, from a patient treated with tofacitinib. The origin of this receptor is a human donor with alopecia areata. CDR3 DNA sequence: TGTGCCAGCTTCAAACCGGGACAGGTTTACACTGAAGCTTTCTTT. As protein: CASFKPGQVYTEAFF.